This T cell receptor beta chain was found in a study of cytomegalovirus exposure and HLA in healthy donors. In the PCR, 60 Vbeta and 13 Jbeta primers were used. Measured with immunoSEQ multiplex PCR; TCRdb has only the in-frame clones, and not every one. The table includes just under 250,000 clones, about four fifths detected once. General observations from the study: More than 15,000 TCR beta sequences were associated with HLA alleles at 0.05 false discovery rate in a later analysis. In vitro experiments confirmed that a few CMV-associated chains were specific for CMV antigens.

This CDR3 has 15 amino acids. After removal of 7 bases from V and 3 bases from J, the junction contained 6 bases not matched to a gene. Germline lookup yields CDR1 LNHDA and CDR2 SQIVND (reference sequence). A note on this clone: Its specificity is not known.

The sequenced sample was PBMCs. The clonotype originates from a woman aged 35 to 49 in good health and CMV-seropositive. J is TRBJ2-1 and V is TRBV19; 10 positions agree with TRBD2. CDR3 DNA sequence: TGTGCCAGTAATTTAGCGGGGGGTATCTACAATGAGCAGTTCTTC. This translates into CASNLAGGIYNEQFF.